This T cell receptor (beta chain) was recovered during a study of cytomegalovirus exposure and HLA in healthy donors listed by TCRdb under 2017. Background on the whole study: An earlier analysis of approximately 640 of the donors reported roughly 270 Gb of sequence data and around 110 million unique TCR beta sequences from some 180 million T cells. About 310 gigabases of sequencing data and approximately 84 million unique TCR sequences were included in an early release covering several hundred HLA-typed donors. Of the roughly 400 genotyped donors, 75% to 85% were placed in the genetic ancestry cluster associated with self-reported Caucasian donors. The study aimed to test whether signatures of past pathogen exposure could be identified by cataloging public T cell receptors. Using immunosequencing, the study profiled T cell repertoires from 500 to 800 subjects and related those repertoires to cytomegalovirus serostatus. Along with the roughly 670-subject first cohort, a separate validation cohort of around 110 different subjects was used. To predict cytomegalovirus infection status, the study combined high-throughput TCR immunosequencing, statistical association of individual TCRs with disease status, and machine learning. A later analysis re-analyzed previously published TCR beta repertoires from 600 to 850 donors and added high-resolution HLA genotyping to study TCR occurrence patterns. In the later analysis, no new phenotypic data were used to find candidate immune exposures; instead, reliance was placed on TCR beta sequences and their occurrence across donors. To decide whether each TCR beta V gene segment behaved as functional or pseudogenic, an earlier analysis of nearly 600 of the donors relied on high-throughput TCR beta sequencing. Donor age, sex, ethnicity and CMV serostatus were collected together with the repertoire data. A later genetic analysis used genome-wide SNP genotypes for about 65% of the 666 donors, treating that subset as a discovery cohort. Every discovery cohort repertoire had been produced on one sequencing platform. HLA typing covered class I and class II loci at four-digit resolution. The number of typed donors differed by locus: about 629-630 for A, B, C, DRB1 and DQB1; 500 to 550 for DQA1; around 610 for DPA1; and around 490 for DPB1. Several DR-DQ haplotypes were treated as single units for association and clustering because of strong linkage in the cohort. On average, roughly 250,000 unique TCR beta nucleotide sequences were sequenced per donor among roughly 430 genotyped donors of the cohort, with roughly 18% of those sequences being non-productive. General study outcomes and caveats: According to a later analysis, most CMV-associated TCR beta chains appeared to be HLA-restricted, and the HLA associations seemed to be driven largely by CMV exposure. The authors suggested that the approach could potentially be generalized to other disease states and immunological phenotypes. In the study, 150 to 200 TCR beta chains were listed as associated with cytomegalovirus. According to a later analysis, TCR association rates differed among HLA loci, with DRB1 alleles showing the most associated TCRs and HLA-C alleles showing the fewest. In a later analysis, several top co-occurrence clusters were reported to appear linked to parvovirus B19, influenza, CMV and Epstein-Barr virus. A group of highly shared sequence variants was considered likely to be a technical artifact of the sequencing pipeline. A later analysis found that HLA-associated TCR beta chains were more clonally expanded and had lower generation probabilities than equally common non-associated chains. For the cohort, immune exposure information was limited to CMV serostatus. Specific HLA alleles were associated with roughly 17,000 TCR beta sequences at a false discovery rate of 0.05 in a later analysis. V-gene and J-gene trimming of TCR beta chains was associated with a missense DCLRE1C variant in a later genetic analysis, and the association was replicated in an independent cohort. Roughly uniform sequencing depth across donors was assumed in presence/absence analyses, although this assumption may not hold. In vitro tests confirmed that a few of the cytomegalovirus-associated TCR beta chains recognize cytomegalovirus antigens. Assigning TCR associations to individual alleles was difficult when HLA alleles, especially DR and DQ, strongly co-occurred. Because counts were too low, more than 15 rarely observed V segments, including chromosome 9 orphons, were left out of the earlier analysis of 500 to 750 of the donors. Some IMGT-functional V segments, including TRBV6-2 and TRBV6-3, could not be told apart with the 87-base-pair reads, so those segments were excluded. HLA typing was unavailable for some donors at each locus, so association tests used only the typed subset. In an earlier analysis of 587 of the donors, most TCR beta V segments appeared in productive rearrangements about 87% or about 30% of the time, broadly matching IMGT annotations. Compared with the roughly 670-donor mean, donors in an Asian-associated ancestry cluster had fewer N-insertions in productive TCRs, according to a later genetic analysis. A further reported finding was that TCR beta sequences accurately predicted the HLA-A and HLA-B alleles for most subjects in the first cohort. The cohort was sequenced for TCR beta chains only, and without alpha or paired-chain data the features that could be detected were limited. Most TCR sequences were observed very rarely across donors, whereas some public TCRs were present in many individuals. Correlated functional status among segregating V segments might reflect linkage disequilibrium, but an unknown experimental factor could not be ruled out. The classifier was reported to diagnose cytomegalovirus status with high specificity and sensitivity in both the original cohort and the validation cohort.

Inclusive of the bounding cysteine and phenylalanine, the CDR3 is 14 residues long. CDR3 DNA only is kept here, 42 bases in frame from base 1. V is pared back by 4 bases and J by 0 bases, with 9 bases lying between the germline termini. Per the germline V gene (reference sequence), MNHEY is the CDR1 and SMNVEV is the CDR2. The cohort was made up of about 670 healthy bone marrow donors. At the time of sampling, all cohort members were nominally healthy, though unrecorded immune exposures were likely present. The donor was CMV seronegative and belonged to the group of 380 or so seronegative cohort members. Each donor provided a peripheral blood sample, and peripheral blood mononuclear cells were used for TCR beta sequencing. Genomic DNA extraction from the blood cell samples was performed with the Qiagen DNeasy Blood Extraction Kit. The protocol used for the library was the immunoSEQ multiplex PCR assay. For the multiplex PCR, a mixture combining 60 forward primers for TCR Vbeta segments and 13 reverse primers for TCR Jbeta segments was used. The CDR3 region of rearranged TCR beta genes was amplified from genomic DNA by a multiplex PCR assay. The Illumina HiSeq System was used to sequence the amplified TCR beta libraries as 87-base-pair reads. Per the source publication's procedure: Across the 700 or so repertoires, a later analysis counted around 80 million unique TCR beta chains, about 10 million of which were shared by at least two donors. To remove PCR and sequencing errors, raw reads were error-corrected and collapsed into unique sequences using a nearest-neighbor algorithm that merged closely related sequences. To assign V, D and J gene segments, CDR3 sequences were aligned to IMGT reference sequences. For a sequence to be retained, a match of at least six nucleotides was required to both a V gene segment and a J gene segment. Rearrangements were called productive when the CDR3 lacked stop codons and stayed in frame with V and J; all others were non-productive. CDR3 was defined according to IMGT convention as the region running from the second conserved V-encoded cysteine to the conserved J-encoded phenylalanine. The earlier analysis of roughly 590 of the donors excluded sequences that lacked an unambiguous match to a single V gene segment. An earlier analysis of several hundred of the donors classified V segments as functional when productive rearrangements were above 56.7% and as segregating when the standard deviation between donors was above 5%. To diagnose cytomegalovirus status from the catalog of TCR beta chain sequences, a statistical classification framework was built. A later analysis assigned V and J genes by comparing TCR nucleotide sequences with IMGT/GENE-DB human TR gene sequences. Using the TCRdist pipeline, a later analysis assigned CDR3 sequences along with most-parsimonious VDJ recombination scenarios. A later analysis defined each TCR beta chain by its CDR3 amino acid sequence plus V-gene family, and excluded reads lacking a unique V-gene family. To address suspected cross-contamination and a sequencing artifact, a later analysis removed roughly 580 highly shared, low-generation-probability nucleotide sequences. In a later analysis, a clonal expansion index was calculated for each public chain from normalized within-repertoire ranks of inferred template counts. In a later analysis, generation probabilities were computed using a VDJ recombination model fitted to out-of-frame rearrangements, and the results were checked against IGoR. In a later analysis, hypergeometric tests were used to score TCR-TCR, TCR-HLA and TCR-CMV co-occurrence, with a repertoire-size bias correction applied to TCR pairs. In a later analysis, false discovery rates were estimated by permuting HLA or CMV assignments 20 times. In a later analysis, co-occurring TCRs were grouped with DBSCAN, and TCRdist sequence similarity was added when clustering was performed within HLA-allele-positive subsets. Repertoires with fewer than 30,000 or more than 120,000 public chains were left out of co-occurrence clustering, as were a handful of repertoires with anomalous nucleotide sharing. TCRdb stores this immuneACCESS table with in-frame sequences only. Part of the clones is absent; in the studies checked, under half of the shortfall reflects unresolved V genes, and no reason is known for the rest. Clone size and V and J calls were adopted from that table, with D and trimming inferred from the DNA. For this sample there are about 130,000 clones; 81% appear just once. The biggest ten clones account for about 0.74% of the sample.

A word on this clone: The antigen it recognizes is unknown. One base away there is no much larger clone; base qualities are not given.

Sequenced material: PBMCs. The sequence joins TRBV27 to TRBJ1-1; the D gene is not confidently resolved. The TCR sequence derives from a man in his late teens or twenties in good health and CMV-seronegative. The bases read TGTGCCAGCAGTTCCCCGGGTCTGAACACTGAAGCTTTCTTT. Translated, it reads CASSSPGLNTEAFF.